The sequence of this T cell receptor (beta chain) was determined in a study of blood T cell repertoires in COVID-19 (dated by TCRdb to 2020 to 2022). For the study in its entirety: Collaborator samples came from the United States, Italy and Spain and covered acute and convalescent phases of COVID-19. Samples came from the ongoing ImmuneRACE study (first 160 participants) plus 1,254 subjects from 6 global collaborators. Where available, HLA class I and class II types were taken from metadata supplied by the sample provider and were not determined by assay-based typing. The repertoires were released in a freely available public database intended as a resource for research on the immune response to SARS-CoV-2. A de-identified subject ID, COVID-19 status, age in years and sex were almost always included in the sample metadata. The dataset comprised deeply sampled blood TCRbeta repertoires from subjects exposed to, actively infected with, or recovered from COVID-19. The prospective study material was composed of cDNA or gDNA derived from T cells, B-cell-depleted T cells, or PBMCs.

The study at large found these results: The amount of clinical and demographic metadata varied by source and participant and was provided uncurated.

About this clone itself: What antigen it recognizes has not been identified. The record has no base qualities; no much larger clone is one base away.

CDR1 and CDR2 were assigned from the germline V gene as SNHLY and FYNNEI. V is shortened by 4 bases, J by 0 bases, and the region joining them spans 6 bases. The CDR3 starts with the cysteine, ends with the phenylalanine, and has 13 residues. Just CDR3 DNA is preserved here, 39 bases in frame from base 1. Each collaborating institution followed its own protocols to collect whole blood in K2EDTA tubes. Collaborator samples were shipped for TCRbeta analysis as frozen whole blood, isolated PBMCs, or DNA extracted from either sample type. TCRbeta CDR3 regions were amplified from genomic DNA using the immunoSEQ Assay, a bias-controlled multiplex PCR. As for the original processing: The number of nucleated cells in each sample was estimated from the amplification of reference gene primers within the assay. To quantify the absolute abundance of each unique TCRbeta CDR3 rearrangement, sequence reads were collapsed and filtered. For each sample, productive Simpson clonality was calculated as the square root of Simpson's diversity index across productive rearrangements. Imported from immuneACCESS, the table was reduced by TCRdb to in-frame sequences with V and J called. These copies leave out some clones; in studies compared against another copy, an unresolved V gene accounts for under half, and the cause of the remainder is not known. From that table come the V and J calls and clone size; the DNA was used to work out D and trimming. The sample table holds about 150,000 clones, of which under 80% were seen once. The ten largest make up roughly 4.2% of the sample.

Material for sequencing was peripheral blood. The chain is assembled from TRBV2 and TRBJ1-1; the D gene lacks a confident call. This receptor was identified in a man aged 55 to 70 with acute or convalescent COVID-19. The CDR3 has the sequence CASSGQVNTEAFF. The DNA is TGTGCCAGCAGTGGGCAGGTGAACACTGAAGCTTTCTTT.